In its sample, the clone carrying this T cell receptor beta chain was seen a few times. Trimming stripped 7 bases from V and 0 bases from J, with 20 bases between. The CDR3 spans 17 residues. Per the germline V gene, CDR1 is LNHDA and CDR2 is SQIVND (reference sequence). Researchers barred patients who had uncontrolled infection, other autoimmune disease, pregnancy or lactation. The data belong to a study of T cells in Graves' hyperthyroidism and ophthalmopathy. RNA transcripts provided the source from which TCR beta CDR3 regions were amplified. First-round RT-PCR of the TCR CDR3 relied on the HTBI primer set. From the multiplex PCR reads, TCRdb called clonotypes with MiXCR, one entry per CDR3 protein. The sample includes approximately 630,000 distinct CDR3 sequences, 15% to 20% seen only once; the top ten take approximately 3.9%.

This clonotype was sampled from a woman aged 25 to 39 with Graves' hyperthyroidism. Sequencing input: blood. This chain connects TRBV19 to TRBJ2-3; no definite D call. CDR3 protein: CASIGPTRTTSTDTQYF. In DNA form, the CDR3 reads TGTGCCAGTATCGGCCCGACACGTACAACTAGCACAGATACGCAGTATTTT.